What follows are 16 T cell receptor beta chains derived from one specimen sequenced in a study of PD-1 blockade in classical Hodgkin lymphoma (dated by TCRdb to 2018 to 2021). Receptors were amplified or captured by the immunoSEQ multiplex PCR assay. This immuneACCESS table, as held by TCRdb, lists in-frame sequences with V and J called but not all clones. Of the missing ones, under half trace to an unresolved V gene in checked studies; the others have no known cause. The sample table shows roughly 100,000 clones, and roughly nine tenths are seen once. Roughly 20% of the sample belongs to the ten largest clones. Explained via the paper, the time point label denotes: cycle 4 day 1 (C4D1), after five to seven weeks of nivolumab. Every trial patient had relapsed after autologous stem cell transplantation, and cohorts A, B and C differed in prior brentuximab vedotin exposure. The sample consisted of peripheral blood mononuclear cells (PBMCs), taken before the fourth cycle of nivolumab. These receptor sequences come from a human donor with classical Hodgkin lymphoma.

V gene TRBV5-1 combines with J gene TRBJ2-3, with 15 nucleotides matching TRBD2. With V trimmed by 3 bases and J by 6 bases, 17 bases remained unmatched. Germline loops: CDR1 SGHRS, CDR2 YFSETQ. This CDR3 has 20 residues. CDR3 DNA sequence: TGCGCCAGCAGCTCTCCGGGACTAGCGGGAGGTCAAACGGGACACGATACGCAGTATTTT. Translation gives CASSSPGLAGGQTGHDTQYF.

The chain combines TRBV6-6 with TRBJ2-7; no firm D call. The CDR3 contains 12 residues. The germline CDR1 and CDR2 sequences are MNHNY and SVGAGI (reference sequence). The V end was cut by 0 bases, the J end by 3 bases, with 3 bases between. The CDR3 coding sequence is TGTGCCAGCAGTTACTCTATCTACGAGCAGTACTTC. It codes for CASSYSIYEQYF.

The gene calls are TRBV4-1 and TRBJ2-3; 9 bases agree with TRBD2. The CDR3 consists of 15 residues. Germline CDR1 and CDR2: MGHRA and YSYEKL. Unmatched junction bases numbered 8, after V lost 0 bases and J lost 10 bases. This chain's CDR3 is CASSQDFSSGTSQYF. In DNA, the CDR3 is TGCGCCAGCAGCCAAGATTTCTCTAGCGGGACCTCGCAGTATTTT.

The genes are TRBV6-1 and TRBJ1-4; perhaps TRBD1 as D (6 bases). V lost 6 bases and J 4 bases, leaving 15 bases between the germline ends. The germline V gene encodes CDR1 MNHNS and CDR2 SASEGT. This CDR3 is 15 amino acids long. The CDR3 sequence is CASRPRTVNNEKLFF. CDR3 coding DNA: TGTGCCAGCAGGCCTCGGACAGTTAATAATGAAAAACTGTTTTTT.

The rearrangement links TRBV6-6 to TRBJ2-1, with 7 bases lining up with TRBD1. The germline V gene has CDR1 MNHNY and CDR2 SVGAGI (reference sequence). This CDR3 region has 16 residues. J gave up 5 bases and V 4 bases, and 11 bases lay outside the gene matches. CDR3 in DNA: TGTGCCAGCAGTTCGTCCCGGGCAGGGGGTGACAATGAGCAGTTCTTC. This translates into CASSSSRAGGDNEQFF.

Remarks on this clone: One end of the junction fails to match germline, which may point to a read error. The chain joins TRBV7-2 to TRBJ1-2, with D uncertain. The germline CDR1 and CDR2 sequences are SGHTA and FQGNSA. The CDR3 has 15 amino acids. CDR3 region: CASSLYESGYYGYTF. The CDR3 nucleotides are TGTGCCAGCAGCCTGTACGAGTCCGGATACTACGGCTACACCTTC.

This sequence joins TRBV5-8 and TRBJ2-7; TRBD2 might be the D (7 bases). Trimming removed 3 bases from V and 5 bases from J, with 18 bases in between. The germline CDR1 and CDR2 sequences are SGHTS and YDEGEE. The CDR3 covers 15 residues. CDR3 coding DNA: TGTGCCAGCAGCTGGGGGCAAGCGGGAAGGCACGAGCAGTACTTC. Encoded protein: CASSWGQAGRHEQYF.

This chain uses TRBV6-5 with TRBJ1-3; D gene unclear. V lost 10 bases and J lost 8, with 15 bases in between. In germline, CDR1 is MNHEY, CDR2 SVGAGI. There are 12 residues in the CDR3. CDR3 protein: CATNRGLDTIYF. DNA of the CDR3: TGTGCCACCAACAGAGGTTTGGACACCATATATTTT.

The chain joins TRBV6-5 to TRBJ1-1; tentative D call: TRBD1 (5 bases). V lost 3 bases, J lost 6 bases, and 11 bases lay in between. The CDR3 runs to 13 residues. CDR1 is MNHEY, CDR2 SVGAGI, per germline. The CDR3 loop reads CASSYRGDAEAFF. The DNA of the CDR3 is TGTGCCAGCAGTTATCGGGGGGATGCTGAAGCTTTCTTT.

CDR3 sequence: CASSEEWSGNTIYF. The CDR3, as DNA: TGTGCCAGCAGTGAAGAGTGGTCTGGAAACACCATATATTTT. V gene TRBV6-1 combines with J gene TRBJ1-3; no clear D. The CDR3 has 14 amino acids. Trimming stripped 1 base from V and 1 base from J, with 5 bases between. Germline V CDR1 and CDR2: MNHNS, SASEGT.

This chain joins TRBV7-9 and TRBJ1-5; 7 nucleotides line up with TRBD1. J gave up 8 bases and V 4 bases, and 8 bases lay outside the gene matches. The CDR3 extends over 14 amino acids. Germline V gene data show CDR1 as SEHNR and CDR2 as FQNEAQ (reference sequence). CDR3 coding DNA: TGTGCCAGCAGCTCAGGACAGGACATTGAGCCCCAGCATTTT. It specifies CASSSGQDIEPQHF.

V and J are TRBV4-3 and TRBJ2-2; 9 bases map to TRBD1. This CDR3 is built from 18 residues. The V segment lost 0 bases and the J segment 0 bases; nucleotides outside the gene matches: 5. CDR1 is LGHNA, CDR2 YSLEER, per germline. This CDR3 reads CASSQDRQGVANTGELFF. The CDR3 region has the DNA TGCGCCAGCAGCCAAGACAGACAGGGGGTCGCGAACACCGGGGAGCTGTTTTTT.

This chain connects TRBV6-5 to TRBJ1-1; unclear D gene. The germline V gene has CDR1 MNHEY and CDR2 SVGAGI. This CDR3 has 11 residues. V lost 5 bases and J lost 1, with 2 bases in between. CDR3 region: CASSRNTEAFF. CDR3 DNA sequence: TGTGCCAGCAGTAGGAACACTGAAGCTTTCTTT.

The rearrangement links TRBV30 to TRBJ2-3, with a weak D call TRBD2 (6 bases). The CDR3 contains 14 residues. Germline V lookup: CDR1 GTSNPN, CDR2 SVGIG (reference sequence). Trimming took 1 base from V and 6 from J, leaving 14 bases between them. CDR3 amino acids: CAWSDRGLQDTQYF. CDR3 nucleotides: TGTGCCTGGAGTGACCGGGGACTTCAGGATACGCAGTATTTT.

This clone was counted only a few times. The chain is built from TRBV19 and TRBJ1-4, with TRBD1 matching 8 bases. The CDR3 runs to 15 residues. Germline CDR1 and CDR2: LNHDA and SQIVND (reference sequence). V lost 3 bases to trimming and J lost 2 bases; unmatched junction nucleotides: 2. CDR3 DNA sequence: TGTGCCAGTAGTATTTCAGGGGGCACTAATGAAAAACTGTTTTTT. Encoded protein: CASSISGGTNEKLFF. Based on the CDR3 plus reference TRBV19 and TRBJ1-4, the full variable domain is DGGITQSPKYLFRKEGQNVTLSCEQNLNHDAMYWYRQDPGQGLRLIYYSQIVNDFQKGDIAEGYSVSREKKESFPLTVTSAQKNPTAFYLCASSISGGTNEKLFFGSGTQLSVL.

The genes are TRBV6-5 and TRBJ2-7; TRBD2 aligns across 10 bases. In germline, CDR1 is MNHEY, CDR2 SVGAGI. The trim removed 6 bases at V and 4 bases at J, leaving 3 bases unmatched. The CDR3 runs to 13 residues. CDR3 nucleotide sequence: TGTGCCAGCAGAGGGACTAGCGCGTACGAGCAGTACTTC. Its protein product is CASRGTSAYEQYF.